This TCR beta chain was obtained from a study of blood T cells in healthy people across ages. This CDR3 has 11 residues. V lost 0 bases to trimming and J lost 8 bases, with 2 bases between them. CDR1 MGHRA and CDR2 YSYEKL come from the germline V gene. As regards this clonotype: Its antigen remains unidentified.

The authors ran a second PCR of about 6 to 12 cycles using a sample-barcoded 5' primer and a J-beta primer mix. TCRdb fed the 5' RACE reads into MiXCR, producing one record per CDR3 protein. The sample records roughly 720,000 distinct CDR3 sequences, about 55% being singletons. No fewer than 5.5 micrograms of total RNA were isolated from every sample. Findings and caveats of the study: Older age coincided with a roughly linear decline in TCR beta diversity per million T cells. The study regarded diversity estimates from one million T cells as underestimates. Naive T cell percentage by flow cytometry tracked strongly with beta diversity.

Sample: blood. The receptor was derived from a man aged 80 or over in good health. The chain is built from TRBV4-1 and TRBJ2-1; D not certain. The DNA of the CDR3 is TGCGCCAGCAGCCAAGAACATGAGCAGTTCTTC. Encoded protein: CASSQEHEQFF.